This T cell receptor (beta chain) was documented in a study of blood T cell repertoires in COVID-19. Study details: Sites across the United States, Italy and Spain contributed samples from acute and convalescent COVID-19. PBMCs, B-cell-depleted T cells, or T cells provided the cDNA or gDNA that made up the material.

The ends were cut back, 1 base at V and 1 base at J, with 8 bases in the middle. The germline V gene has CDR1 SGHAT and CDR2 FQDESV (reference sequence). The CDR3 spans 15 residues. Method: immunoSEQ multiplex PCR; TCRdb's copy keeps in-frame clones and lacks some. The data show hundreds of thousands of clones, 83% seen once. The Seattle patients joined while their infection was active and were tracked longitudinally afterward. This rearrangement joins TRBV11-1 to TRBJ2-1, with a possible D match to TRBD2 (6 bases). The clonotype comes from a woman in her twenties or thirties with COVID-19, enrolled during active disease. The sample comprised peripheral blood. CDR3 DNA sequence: TGTGCCAGCAGCTTAGGGGGGGATTCCTACAATGAGCAGTTCTTC. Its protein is CASSLGGDSYNEQFF.